This T cell receptor (beta chain) was recorded in a study of OX40 agonist ivuxolimab in advanced cancers. Turning to the study itself: Dosing consisted of intravenous ivuxolimab at 0.01 to 10 mg/kg every 2 weeks.

The germline V gene has CDR1 MNHEY and CDR2 SMNVEV (reference sequence). Trimming removed 5 bases from V and 14 bases from J; junction bases left unmatched: 11. The CDR3 contains 13 residues. The method was immunoSEQ multiplex PCR; TCRdb's version includes in-frame clones alone and lacks a portion of them. The sample shows under 70,000 clones, about 86% of them seen only once. The source is an adult with an advanced solid tumor such as melanoma, head and neck, liver or kidney cancer. The genes are TRBV27 and TRBJ2-1, with 8 bases identical to TRBD1. Sample: CD4+ or CD8+ T cells sorted from blood, taken in a trial of the OX40 agonist ivuxolimab. In DNA, the CDR3 is TGTGCCAGCAGTGAGTTCACAGGGGGGACCGAGTTCTTC. Encoded protein: CASSEFTGGTEFF.